Below are 29 T cell receptor beta chains sequenced from a single sample in a study of siplizumab effects on memory and regulatory T cells. Generated by immunoSEQ multiplex PCR, the TCRdb table keeps only in-frame clones and is missing some. The sample holds 97,000 or so clones, about 93% seen once. Material for sequencing was CD4+ T cells sorted from blood. All receptors derive from a human donor in good health.

The J gene is TRBJ2-7, the V gene TRBV27; no reliable D call. The CDR3 runs to 12 residues. V was clipped by 4 bases and J by 6 bases, with 10 bases between them. Germline-derived CDR1 and CDR2 are MNHEY and SMNVEV (reference sequence). CDR3 in amino acids: CASSYPLGEQYF. DNA of the CDR3: TGTGCCAGCAGTTACCCCCTTGGCGAGCAGTACTTC.

This clone came up once. The CDR3 nucleotides are TGTGCCAGCAGCTTAGAGGGCGGTAGCTCCTACGAGCAGTACTTC. Residues: CASSLEGGSSYEQYF. The chain employs TRBV7-9 and TRBJ2-7; D gene uncertain. V lost 1 base and J 0 bases, leaving 10 bases between the germline ends. The CDR3 length is 15 residues. CDR1 SEHNR and CDR2 FQNEAQ come from the germline V gene (reference sequence).

The chain is built from TRBV28 and TRBJ2-5; TRBD1 matches at 7 bases. J lost 3 bases, V lost 0 bases, and 4 bases had no gene match. In germline, CDR1 is MDHEN, CDR2 SYDVKM. The CDR3 is made up of 15 amino acids. DNA for the CDR3: TGTGCCAGCAGTTTATGGAACAGGGGAGAAGAGACCCAGTACTTC. As protein: CASSLWNRGEETQYF. Full variable domain (missing parts from reference TRBV28 and TRBJ2-5): DVKVTQSSRYLVKRTGEKVFLECVQDMDHENMFWYRQDPGLGLRLIYFSYDVKMKEKGDIPEGYSVSREKKERFSLILESASTNQTSMYLCASSLWNRGEETQYFGPGTRLLVL.

The genes are TRBV28 and TRBJ1-4, with D possibly being TRBD1 (5 bases). Trimming removed 5 bases from V and 5 bases from J, with 15 bases in between. Germline CDR1 MDHEN, CDR2 SYDVKM. The CDR3 length is 15 residues. The CDR3 protein is CASSRGDRRNEKLFF. The DNA of the CDR3 is TGTGCCAGCAGTCGGGGAGACAGACGGAATGAAAAACTGTTTTTT.

V gene TRBV15 combines with J gene TRBJ2-5; D is undetermined. CDR3 length: 13 amino acids. V was clipped by 0 bases and J by 2 bases, with 4 bases between them. From germline, CDR1 is LNHNV and CDR2 YYDKDF (reference sequence). The CDR3 region is CATSRDRQETQYF. Here the CDR3 DNA reads TGTGCCACCAGCAGAGACAGGCAAGAGACCCAGTACTTC.

The chain recombines TRBV30 with TRBJ2-7; TRBD2 might be the D (6 bases). The CDR3 consists of 15 residues. CDR1 GTSNPN and CDR2 SVGIG come from the germline V gene (reference sequence). Deletions cut 2 bases from V and 6 bases from J, with 20 bases between. Here the CDR3 reads CAWSSGLGRGSEQYF. As DNA, the CDR3 is TGTGCCTGGAGTTCCGGGTTGGGCCGGGGGAGCGAGCAGTACTTC. Variable domain in full (rest from reference TRBV30 and TRBJ2-7): SQTIHQWPATLVQPVGSPLSLECTVEGTSNPNLYWYRQAAGRGLQLLFYSVGIGQISSEVPQNLSASRPQDRQFILSSKKLLLSDSGFYLCAWSSGLGRGSEQYFGPGTRLTVT.

In this sample, this clone turned up once. The chain has TRBV28 and TRBJ2-1, with D hard to call. This CDR3 spans 12 amino acids. CDR1 MDHEN and CDR2 SYDVKM come from the germline V gene. The V end was cut by 2 bases, the J end by 7 bases, with 6 bases between. CDR3: CASSLLGNEQFF. DNA of the CDR3: TGTGCCAGCAGTTTACTTGGGAATGAGCAGTTCTTC.

Of note for this clone: This sample includes further DNA sequences coding for the same CDR3. V gene TRBV25-1 combines with J gene TRBJ2-2, with 7 bases fitting TRBD1. V trimming: 6 bases; J trimming: 7 bases; junction bases outside the gene matches: 11. This CDR3 is 15 amino acids long. Germline CDR1 reads MGHDK; CDR2 reads SYGVNS. DNA for the CDR3: TGTGCCAGCAGCGATTACAGGGGTGCGAGCGGGGAGCTGTTTTTT. Its translation is CASSDYRGASGELFF.

The chain employs TRBV5-6 and TRBJ2-2, with 7 bases aligning to TRBD2. The CDR3 sequence is 17 residues long. Germline values: CDR1 SGHDT, CDR2 YYEEEE. Germline trimming cut 4 bases from V and 1 base from J; bases unmatched to any gene: 10. The CDR3 is CASSVDLLAQNTGELFF. The CDR3 region has the DNA TGTGCCAGCAGCGTGGATTTACTAGCGCAGAACACCGGGGAGCTGTTTTTT.

V and J are TRBV5-1 and TRBJ2-1; D not certain. Trimming removed 0 bases from V and 11 bases from J, with 12 bases in between. The CDR3 spans 13 residues. CDR1 SGHRS and CDR2 YFSETQ come from the germline V gene. DNA for the CDR3: TGCGCCAGCAGCTTGGTGGTGTCGTCCCAGCAGTTCTTC. Translated: CASSLVVSSQQFF. The full variable domain, with the rest looked up from reference TRBV5-1 and TRBJ2-1, is KAGVTQTPRYLIKTRGQQVTLSCSPISGHRSVSWYQQTPGQGLQFLFEYFSETQRNKGNFPGRFSGRQFSNSRSEMNVSTLELGDSALYLCASSLVVSSQQFFGPGTRLTVL.

This rearrangement joins TRBV7-2 to TRBJ1-2; D is undetermined. Germline CDR1 SGHTA, CDR2 FQGNSA. The V gene lost 4 bases and the J gene lost 2 bases, with 11 bases spanning the gap. The CDR3 totals 14 residues. The CDR3: CASSSTGANYGYTF. CDR3 nucleotide sequence: TGTGCCAGCAGCTCGACGGGTGCGAACTATGGCTACACCTTC.

This clone was seen only once. V gene TRBV19 combines with J gene TRBJ1-1, with TRBD1 as a possible D gene (5 bases). The CDR3 length is 14 residues. Per germline, CDR1 LNHDA and CDR2 SQIVND (reference sequence). The V gene lost 9 bases and the J gene lost 4 bases, with 18 bases spanning the gap. CDR3 coding DNA: TGTGCCAGCCGGGCAATTGGTCAGGGCACTGAAGCTTTCTTT. It translates to CASRAIGQGTEAFF.

The chain recombines TRBV6-5 with TRBJ1-2; tentative D call: TRBD1 (6 bases). The V and J ends lost 5 bases and 1 base respectively, with 11 bases between them. CDR1 MNHEY and CDR2 SVGAGI come from the germline V gene. The CDR3 has 14 residues. The CDR3 region is CASSSLGGNYGYTF. The DNA of the CDR3 is TGTGCCAGCAGTAGCTTAGGGGGTAACTATGGCTACACCTTC.

A single count supports this clone. The chain links TRBV5-4 to TRBJ2-1; D possibly matches TRBD1 or TRBD2 (5 bases each). Germline lookup yields CDR1 SGHNT and CDR2 YYREEE (reference sequence). The CDR3 has 15 amino acids. V shed 4 bases and J shed 0 bases, with 11 bases lying between them. The CDR3 spells CASSPVGDSYNEQFF. The CDR3 DNA is TGTGCCAGCAGCCCCGTGGGGGACTCCTACAATGAGCAGTTCTTC.

The chain carries TRBV14 and TRBJ2-7, with D perhaps TRBD1 (7 bases). Per the germline V gene, CDR1 is SGHDN and CDR2 is FVKESK. CDR3 size: 13 residues. Trimming took off 4 bases at V and 9 bases at J, with 16 bases between the two ends. CDR3 region: CASSPGGPGRQYF. In nucleotides, the CDR3 is TGTGCCAGCAGCCCAGGGGGGCCAGGAAGGCAGTACTTC.

The V gene is TRBV7-3, the J gene TRBJ2-1; 8 bases fit TRBD2. The CDR3 contains 16 residues. Trimming removed 5 bases from V and 5 bases from J; junction bases left unmatched: 11. Germline lookup yields CDR1 SGHTA and CDR2 FQGTGA. The CDR3 loop is CASSPSRIGRDNEQFF. The CDR3 DNA is TGTGCCAGCAGCCCCTCCCGTATCGGGAGGGACAATGAGCAGTTCTTC.

V gene TRBV18 combines with J gene TRBJ2-7; D is uncertain. Germline values: CDR1 KGHSH, CDR2 LQKENI. There are 12 residues in the CDR3. V was cut by 3 bases and J by 3 bases, with 6 bases left in between. The CDR3: CASSPGSYEQYF. CDR3 in DNA: TGTGCCAGCTCACCGGGCAGCTACGAGCAGTACTTC.

J is TRBJ2-6 and V is TRBV7-3; 9 bases match TRBD1. Trimming took 7 bases from V and 0 from J; bases not matched to a gene: 7. In germline, CDR1 is SGHTA, CDR2 FQGTGA. The length of the CDR3 is 17 residues. CDR3 loop: CASTPQGAYSGANVLTF. CDR3 DNA sequence: TGTGCCAGCACCCCACAGGGGGCTTACTCTGGGGCCAACGTCCTGACTTTC.

The rearrangement links TRBV19 to TRBJ1-2, with 10 bases aligning to TRBD1. CDR1 and CDR2 from the germline V gene are LNHDA and SQIVND (reference sequence). Trimming removed 3 bases from V and 7 bases from J; junction bases left unmatched: 14. The length of the CDR3 is 17 residues. The chain's CDR3 is CASSMGASGTGVVGYTF. DNA of the CDR3: TGTGCCAGTAGTATGGGAGCCTCTGGGACAGGGGTCGTTGGCTACACCTTC.

This chain connects TRBV25-1 to TRBJ2-1; TRBD2 agrees at 7 bases. With 5 bases clipped from V and 10 bases from J, the junction kept 5 bases outside the gene matches. Per the germline V gene, CDR1 is MGHDK and CDR2 is SYGVNS. This CDR3 has 12 residues. The CDR3 region is CASSQSGMEQFF. In DNA, the CDR3 is TGTGCCAGCAGTCAAAGCGGGATGGAGCAGTTCTTC.

The CDR3 nucleotides read TGCGCCAGCAGCTTGGCATTCCGACAGGCCCTTGAGCAGTTCTTC. This encodes CASSLAFRQALEQFF. The chain joins TRBV5-1 to TRBJ2-1, with D possibly TRBD1 on 6 matching bases. CDR3 length: 15 residues. Per germline, CDR1 SGHRS and CDR2 YFSETQ. The germline V and J ends were trimmed by 0 bases and 9 bases, with 16 bases remaining between them.

The gene calls are TRBV6-4 and TRBJ1-2; unclear D gene. The CDR3 consists of 15 residues. The germline CDR1 and CDR2 sequences are MRHNA and SNTAGT. The V and J ends lost 5 bases and 8 bases respectively, with 21 bases between them. This chain's CDR3 is CASSITSRASTGYTF. CDR3 sequence (DNA): TGTGCCAGCAGTATTACTTCCCGGGCCTCAACAGGCTACACCTTC.

The genes are TRBV28 and TRBJ1-1, with D tentatively TRBD1 (6 bases). This CDR3 is built from 13 residues. Trimming removed 8 bases from V and 6 bases from J, with 16 bases in between. CDR1 and CDR2 from the germline V gene are MDHEN and SYDVKM. The DNA for the CDR3 is TGTGCCAGCCGGCTTGGGGGGCCTGCTGAAGCTTTCTTT. Its translation is CASRLGGPAEAFF.

The CDR3 loop is CASSALPGANVLTF. CDR3 DNA sequence: TGTGCCAGCAGCGCCCTACCTGGGGCCAACGTCCTGACTTTC. The rearrangement links TRBV9 to TRBJ2-6, with no clear D. The CDR3 contains 14 residues. Germline assignment: CDR1 SGDLS and CDR2 YYNGEE. Trimming removed 3 bases from V and 2 bases from J, with 6 bases in between.

The J gene is TRBJ2-7, the V gene TRBV14, with D perhaps matching TRBD1 or TRBD2 (5 bases each). Germline V gene sequence: CDR1 SGHDN, CDR2 FVKESK. V was shortened by 4 bases and J by 2 bases, with 15 bases between the two germline ends. The length of the CDR3 is 15 residues. The CDR3 nucleotides are TGTGCCAGCAGCCGGGGTCTAGGGGAGACCTACGAGCAGTACTTC. Translation: CASSRGLGETYEQYF.

This clone was detected once. The chain joins TRBV15 to TRBJ2-5; no firm D call. There are 13 residues in the CDR3. The germline CDR1 and CDR2 sequences are LNHNV and YYDKDF (reference sequence). Deletions cut 5 bases from V and 4 bases from J, with 11 bases between. The CDR3: CATSPGPGETQYF. CDR3 sequence (DNA): TGTGCCACCAGCCCGGGCCCAGGAGAGACCCAGTACTTC.

This chain connects TRBV7-9 to TRBJ2-1; no reliable D call. V gave up 5 bases and J gave up 9 bases, with 11 bases separating them. The germline V gene has CDR1 SEHNR and CDR2 FQNEAQ (reference sequence). This CDR3 comprises 12 residues. CDR3 DNA sequence: TGTGCCAGCAGCCCGATGACCGGTGAGCAGTTCTTC. Encoded protein: CASSPMTGEQFF.

The J gene is TRBJ1-4, the V gene TRBV5-6; 10 nucleotides align to TRBD1. CDR3 length: 14 amino acids. V trimming: 3 bases; J trimming: 8 bases; junction bases outside the gene matches: 4. The germline V gene has CDR1 SGHDT and CDR2 YYEEEE. The CDR3: CASSWGQGREKLFF. CDR3 in DNA: TGTGCCAGCAGCTGGGGACAGGGGAGGGAAAAACTGTTTTTT.

This chain connects TRBV18 to TRBJ1-1, with D hard to call. The CDR3 length is 15 residues. V shed 3 bases and J shed 2 bases, with 13 bases lying between them. From germline, CDR1 is KGHSH and CDR2 LQKENI. The CDR3 sequence is CASSPSRQINTEAFF. The CDR3 coding sequence is TGTGCCAGCTCACCTAGTCGTCAGATCAACACTGAAGCTTTCTTT.